Reported below is one T cell receptor (beta chain). TCRdb's copy holds only in-frame clones and misses some; the assay was immunoSEQ multiplex PCR. The table has fewer than 2.5 million clones, approximately 93% seen once; the top ten hold roughly 0.36%. The data belong to a study of shared clonotypes between healthy human individuals. This CDR3 is 16 amino acids long. Per the germline V gene, CDR1 is MNHEY and CDR2 is SVGAGI. Deletions cut 2 bases from V and 0 bases from J, with 14 bases between. Only Caucasian adults living in Nashville, Tennessee served as donors. It was into CD45RA+ naive and CD45RA-negative memory subsets that the CD4+ cells were split.

The sequenced sample was naive CD4+ T cells from PBMCs. Subset denoted: CD45RA+ positively selected. This TCR derives from a man aged 18 to 30 in good health. Some clones in this sample may be carry-over from other donors' samples. This chain joins TRBV6-5 and TRBJ2-7; D is perhaps TRBD1 or TRBD2 (5 bases each). The CDR3 region has the DNA TGTGCCAGCAGTTACCGGGGCAGATCAAGCTCCTACGAGCAGTACTTC. This encodes CASSYRGRSSSYEQYF.